The clone carrying this TCR beta chain was observed many times. What it recognizes is unknown. This record belongs to a study of T cells in Graves' hyperthyroidism and ophthalmopathy. Study-level results: The model predicted ophthalmopathy a median approximately seven months before onset. Separation of ophthalmopathy from stable hyperthyroidism was achieved by a 13 V-J model. Expanded thyroid clonotypes (above 0.001) were mostly also found in blood.

Amplification of TCR beta CDR3 regions was performed using RNA transcripts as template. With the HTBI primer set, the TCR CDR3 went through a first round of RT-PCR. TCRdb passed the multiplex PCR reads through MiXCR, listing each CDR3 protein once. The sample consists of 500,000 to 600,000 distinct CDR3 sequences, about half of them appearing once. The origin of this receptor is a woman under 30 with Graves' hyperthyroidism. Material: peripheral blood or thyroid tissue (not recorded which).

The CDR3: CATSRDGDSSNYGYTF. The CDR3, as DNA: TGTGCCACCAGCAGAGATGGGGACAGTTCTAACTATGGCTACACCTTC. The rearrangement uses TRBV15 and TRBJ1-2; 7 bases map to TRBD1. The germline V gene has CDR1 LNHNV and CDR2 YYDKDF (reference sequence). With V trimmed by 0 bases and J by 0 bases, 4 bases remained unmatched. The CDR3 extends over 16 amino acids.